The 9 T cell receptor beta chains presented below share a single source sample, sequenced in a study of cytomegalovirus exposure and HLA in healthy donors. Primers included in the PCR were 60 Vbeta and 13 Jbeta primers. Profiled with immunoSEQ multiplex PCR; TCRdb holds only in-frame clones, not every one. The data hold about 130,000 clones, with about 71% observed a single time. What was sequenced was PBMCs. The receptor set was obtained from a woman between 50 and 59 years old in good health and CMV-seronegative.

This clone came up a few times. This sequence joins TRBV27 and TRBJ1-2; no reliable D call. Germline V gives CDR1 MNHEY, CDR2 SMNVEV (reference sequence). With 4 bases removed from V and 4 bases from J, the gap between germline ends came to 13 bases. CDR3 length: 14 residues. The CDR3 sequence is CASSYGAGSYGYTF. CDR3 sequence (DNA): TGTGCCAGCAGTTATGGAGCTGGTTCCTATGGCTACACCTTC.

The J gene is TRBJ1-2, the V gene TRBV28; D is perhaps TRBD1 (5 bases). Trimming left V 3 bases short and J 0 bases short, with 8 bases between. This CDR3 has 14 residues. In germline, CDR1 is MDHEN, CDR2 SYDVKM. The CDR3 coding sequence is TGTGCCAGCAGTTTTGGGGGGACTAACTATGGCTACACCTTC. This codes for CASSFGGTNYGYTF.

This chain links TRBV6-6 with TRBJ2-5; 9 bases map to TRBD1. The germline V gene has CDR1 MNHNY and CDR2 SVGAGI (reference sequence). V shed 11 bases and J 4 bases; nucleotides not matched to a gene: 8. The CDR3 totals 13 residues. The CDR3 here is CAGGTGLRETQYF. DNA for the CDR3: TGTGCCGGGGGGACAGGGCTAAGAGAGACCCAGTACTTC.

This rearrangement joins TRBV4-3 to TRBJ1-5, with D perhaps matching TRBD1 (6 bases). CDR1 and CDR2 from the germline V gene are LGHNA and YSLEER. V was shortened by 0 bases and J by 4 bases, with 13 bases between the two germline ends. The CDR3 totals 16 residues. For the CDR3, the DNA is TGCGCCAGCAGCCAAGAGGTAGGGGGAGGGAATCAGCCCCAGCATTTT. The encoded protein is CASSQEVGGGNQPQHF.

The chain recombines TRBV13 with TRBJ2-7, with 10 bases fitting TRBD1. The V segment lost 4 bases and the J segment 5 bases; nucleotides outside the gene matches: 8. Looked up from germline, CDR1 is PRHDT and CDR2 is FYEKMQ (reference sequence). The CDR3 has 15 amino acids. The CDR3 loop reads CASSWDRGGDDEQYF. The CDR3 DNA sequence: TGTGCCAGCAGCTGGGACAGGGGCGGGGATGACGAGCAGTACTTC.

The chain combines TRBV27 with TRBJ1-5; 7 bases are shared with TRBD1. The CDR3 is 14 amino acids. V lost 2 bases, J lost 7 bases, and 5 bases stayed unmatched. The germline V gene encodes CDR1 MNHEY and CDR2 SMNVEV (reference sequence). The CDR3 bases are TGTGCCAGCAGTTTAGAAGGGGGCTGGCAGCCCCAGCATTTT. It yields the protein CASSLEGGWQPQHF.

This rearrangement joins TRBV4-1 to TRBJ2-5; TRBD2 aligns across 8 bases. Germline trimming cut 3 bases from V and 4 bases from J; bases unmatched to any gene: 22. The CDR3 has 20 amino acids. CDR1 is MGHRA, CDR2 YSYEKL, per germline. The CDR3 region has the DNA TGCGCCAGCAGCCACCGCCGACTAGCGCGGGAGCAAGGGTTGCGAGAGACCCAGTACTTC. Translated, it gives CASSHRRLAREQGLRETQYF.

CDR3 in DNA: TGTGCCAGCAGTGATCTTCCAGGTCCGGTCCTCAATCAGCCCCAGCATTTT. This translates into CASSDLPGPVLNQPQHF. V is TRBV2 and J is TRBJ1-5; D unresolved. From germline, CDR1 is SNHLY and CDR2 FYNNEI. The germline V and J ends were trimmed by 3 bases and 3 bases, with 18 bases remaining between them. This CDR3 is 17 amino acids long.

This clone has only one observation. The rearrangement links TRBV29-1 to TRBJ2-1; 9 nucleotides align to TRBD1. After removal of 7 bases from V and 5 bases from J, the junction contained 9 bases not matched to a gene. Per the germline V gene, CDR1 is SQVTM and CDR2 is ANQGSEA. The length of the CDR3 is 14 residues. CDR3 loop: CSADRGQGDNEQFF. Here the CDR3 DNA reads TGCAGCGCCGATAGGGGACAGGGTGACAATGAGCAGTTCTTC.